Each of the 12 T cell receptor beta chains below was sequenced from the same sample in a study of T-cell reconstitution after alpha-beta-depleted transplantation in children. Unique molecular identifiers tagged the TCRbeta library. TCRdb called the PCR reads again in MiXCR, with one record for every CDR3 protein. The repertoire consists of 90,000 to 130,000 distinct CDR3 sequences, with under 13% occurring once and the leading ten covering about 7.3%. The input for sequencing was PBMCs from the stem cell graft donor, taken from the stem cell graft. The receptors were gathered from a human donor who donated a stem cell graft to a child with acute lymphoblastic leukemia.

At least ten counts were recorded for this clonotype. The chain combines TRBV9 with TRBJ2-3; perhaps TRBD2 as D (6 bases). Germline V gene sequence: CDR1 SGDLS, CDR2 YYNGEE. This CDR3 has 15 amino acids. Trimming pared 7 bases from V and 2 bases from J, leaving 17 bases between. CDR3 amino acids: CASGWTERVTDTQYF. CDR3 in DNA: TGTGCCAGCGGCTGGACCGAGCGGGTCACAGATACGCAGTATTTT.

In its sample, this clonotype was seen many times. The chain recombines TRBV5-5 with TRBJ1-5; D remains ambiguous. V lost 1 base and J lost 0, with 11 bases in between. This CDR3 has 16 amino acids. CDR1 and CDR2 from the germline V gene are SGHKS and YYEKEE (reference sequence). CDR3 coding DNA: TGTGCCAGCAGCTTGTCTGGGTTCCCTAGCAATCAGCCCCAGCATTTT. Its protein is CASSLSGFPSNQPQHF. The variable domain in full, completed from reference TRBV5-5 and TRBJ1-5, reads DAGVTQSPTHLIKTRGQQVTLRCSPISGHKSVSWYQQVLGQGPQFIFQYYEKEERGRGNFPDRFSARQFPNYSSELNVNALLLGDSALYLCASSLSGFPSNQPQHFGDGTRLSIL.

The sample holds many counts of this clonotype. The chain combines TRBV4-2 with TRBJ2-1; 11 nucleotides agree with TRBD2. The germline CDR1 and CDR2 sequences are LGHNA and YNFKEQ. The CDR3 is made up of 16 amino acids. V was clipped by 3 bases and J by 3 bases; unmatched bases: 4. CDR3 in amino acids: CASSQELAGDYNEQFF. The CDR3 nucleotides are TGTGCCAGCAGCCAGGAACTAGCGGGAGACTACAATGAGCAGTTCTTC.

This clonotype occurred many times. The chain has TRBV11-2 and TRBJ2-2; D gene unclear. V lost 5 bases and J 4 bases, leaving 11 bases between the germline ends. Germline V CDR1 and CDR2: SGHAT, FQNNGV. This CDR3 has 14 amino acids. CDR3 in DNA: TGTGCCAGCAGCGACACGGGTACCACCGGGGAGCTGTTTTTT. It is translated as CASSDTGTTGELFF.

The table lists this clonotype with many counts. The chain links TRBV28 to TRBJ2-7; TRBD2 matches at 16 bases. The CDR3 runs 17 residues. The J segment lost 0 bases and the V segment lost 6 bases, leaving 5 bases of the junction unmatched. CDR1 is MDHEN, CDR2 SYDVKM, per germline. CDR3 sequence: CASSGTSGRGVSYEQYF. DNA of the CDR3: TGTGCCAGCAGCGGGACTAGCGGGAGGGGGGTCTCCTACGAGCAGTACTTC.

In its sample, this clonotype was seen many times. V and J are TRBV29-1 and TRBJ2-7; 10 nucleotides line up with TRBD2. The trim removed 1 base at V and 4 bases at J, leaving 7 bases unmatched. This CDR3 region has 15 residues. Per germline, CDR1 SQVTM and CDR2 ANQGSEA. CDR3 bases: TGCAGCGTTGAAGGCCTAGCGGGAGTAGGGTACGAGCAGTACTTC. Protein: CSVEGLAGVGYEQYF.

There are many counts of this clonotype. V and J are TRBV20-1 and TRBJ1-6; D remains unclear. Germline V gene sequence: CDR1 DFQATT, CDR2 SNEGSKA (reference sequence). The CDR3 totals 16 residues. Trimming shortened V by 1 base and J by 0 bases, and 10 bases separated the two germline ends. The CDR3 loop is CSARGDGSSYNSPLHF. CDR3 bases: TGCAGTGCTAGAGGAGACGGGAGCTCCTATAATTCACCCCTCCACTTT.

With respect to this clonotype: A clone one base away is much larger, so this may be a read error. The rearrangement joins TRBV29-1 to TRBJ2-7; a possible D gene is TRBD1 (6 bases). This CDR3 contains 13 residues. CDR1 SQVTM and CDR2 ANQGSEA come from the germline V gene. Trimming removed 6 bases from V and 5 bases from J, with 17 bases in between. In nucleotides, the CDR3 is TGCAGCGTCAAGACAGGTAATTGCGACGAGCAGTACTTC. This sequence encodes CSVKTGNCDEQYF.

The table lists this clonotype with many counts. The CDR3 region is CATSRDRGGRETQYF. The CDR3 DNA follows: TGTGCCACCAGCAGAGATCGGGGGGGTAGGGAGACCCAGTACTTC. V usage is TRBV15 and J usage is TRBJ2-5, with 8 positions matching TRBD2. V was pared by 0 bases and J by 5 bases, with 5 bases of the junction left unmatched. The CDR3 sequence is 15 residues long. Germline CDR1 reads LNHNV; CDR2 reads YYDKDF (reference sequence).

This clonotype was seen at least ten times. The V call is TRBV29-1, the J call TRBJ1-2, with 8 bases identical to TRBD1. After removal of 7 bases from V and 7 bases from J, the junction contained 8 bases not matched to a gene. Germline CDR1 is SQVTM and CDR2 is ANQGSEA. The CDR3 spans 12 residues. The CDR3 coding sequence is TGCAGCGCGCGGACAGGGAAGGGTGGCTACACCTTC. This sequence encodes CSARTGKGGYTF.

This clonotype was seen ten or more times. This chain uses TRBV5-6 with TRBJ2-2; maybe TRBD1 (5 bases). The CDR3 has 16 amino acids. CDR1 is SGHDT and CDR2 is YYEEEE in the germline V gene. V dropped 0 bases and J dropped 0 bases, with 9 bases sitting between them. CDR3 residues: CASSLVGQANTGELFF. In DNA form, the CDR3 reads TGTGCCAGCAGCTTGGTGGGGCAAGCGAACACCGGGGAGCTGTTTTTT.

This clonotype showed up many times. This chain uses TRBV5-1 with TRBJ2-1, with a tentative D call TRBD1 (7 bases). CDR1 SGHRS and CDR2 YFSETQ come from the germline V gene. Between the trimmed V and J ends, which lost 4 bases and 0 bases, there was a span of 29 bases. The CDR3 has 21 amino acids. The CDR3 DNA reads TGCGCCAGCAGCCCTCGGGGGTTTTTCAGCCGGGACAGAGGCTCCTACAATGAGCAGTTCTTC. It encodes CASSPRGFFSRDRGSYNEQFF.